The clone carrying this T cell receptor beta chain was seen only a few times. This sample was included in a study of blood T cells in healthy people across ages. A J-beta primer mix and a sample-barcoded 5' primer were used in a second PCR of roughly 6 to 12 cycles. TCRdb redid the calling of the 5' RACE reads with MiXCR, one entry per CDR3 protein. This repertoire shows 900,000 to 950,000 distinct CDR3 sequences, 29% found once; its top ten account for roughly 10%. The CDR3 runs 16 residues. The V and J ends lost 0 bases and 2 bases respectively, with 12 bases between them. Germline-derived CDR1 and CDR2 are SGHTA and FQGNSA. The data were also submitted as part of a second study, on T cells of mothers and their children.

This chain links TRBV7-2 with TRBJ2-3; tentative D call: TRBD1 (5 bases). Sequencing used blood. The receptor comes from a woman aged 40 to 50 in good health. The CDR3 coding sequence is TGTGCCAGCAGCTTAGCCGGACACATAAACACAGATACGCAGTATTTT. Protein sequence: CASSLAGHINTDTQYF.